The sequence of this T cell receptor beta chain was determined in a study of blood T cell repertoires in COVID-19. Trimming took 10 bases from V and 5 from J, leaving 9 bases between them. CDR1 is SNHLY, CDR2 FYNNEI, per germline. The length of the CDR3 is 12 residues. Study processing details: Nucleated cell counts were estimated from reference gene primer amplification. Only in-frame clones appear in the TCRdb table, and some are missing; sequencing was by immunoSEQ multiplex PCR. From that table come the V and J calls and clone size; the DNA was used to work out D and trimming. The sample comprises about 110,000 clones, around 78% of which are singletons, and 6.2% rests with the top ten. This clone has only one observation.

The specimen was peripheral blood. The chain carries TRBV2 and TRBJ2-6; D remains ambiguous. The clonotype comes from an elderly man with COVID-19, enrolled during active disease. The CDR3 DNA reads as TGTGCCAACTACAACCGGGCCAACGTCCTGACTTTC. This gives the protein CANYNRANVLTF.